Below, 14 T cell receptor beta chains from the same sample are listed, as sequenced in a study of T cell changes during pregnancy in multiple sclerosis. Profiled with immunoSEQ multiplex PCR; TCRdb holds only in-frame clones, not every one. The sample gives tens of thousands of clones, over 80% of which show up once; about 0.76% is in the top ten. The sample was CD4+ T cells from peripheral blood mononuclear cells, taken in the first trimester of pregnancy. These receptors came from a female donor with multiple sclerosis, enrolled in a pregnancy study.

V is TRBV7-7 and J is TRBJ2-7; D perhaps matches TRBD1 (6 bases). The CDR3 covers 14 residues. From germline, CDR1 is SSHAT and CDR2 FNYEAQ (reference sequence). The V gene lost 2 bases and the J gene lost 7 bases, with 15 bases spanning the gap. The CDR3 coding sequence is TGTGCCAGCAGCTTACAACAGGGCGGCCATGAGCAGTACTTC. Its protein is CASSLQQGGHEQYF.

This sequence joins TRBV29-1 and TRBJ2-4; tentatively, D is TRBD2 (5 bases). Looked up from germline, CDR1 is SQVTM and CDR2 is ANQGSEA. V lost 3 bases, J lost 11 bases, and 11 bases lay in between. The CDR3 is made up of 11 amino acids. The CDR3 bases are TGCAGCGTTGATGAGGGCGGGTTTCAGTACTTC. It is translated as CSVDEGGFQYF.

This chain uses TRBV6-5 with TRBJ1-6; D possibly corresponds to TRBD1 (5 bases). This CDR3 is built from 12 residues. Deletions cut 5 bases from V and 11 bases from J, with 10 bases between. Germline CDR1 reads MNHEY; CDR2 reads SVGAGI. CDR3 sequence: CASSGAGTPLHF. CDR3 DNA sequence: TGTGCCAGCAGTGGGGCAGGGACACCCCTCCACTTT.

The gene calls are TRBV25-1 and TRBJ2-2; 7 bases align to TRBD2. This CDR3 spans 15 amino acids. After removal of 3 bases from V and 3 bases from J, the junction contained 4 bases not matched to a gene. CDR1 MGHDK and CDR2 SYGVNS come from the germline V gene. The CDR3, as DNA: TGTGCCAGCAGTGAGGCAGGGAGGGACACCGGGGAGCTGTTTTTT. Its protein product is CASSEAGRDTGELFF.

This chain links TRBV7-9 with TRBJ1-5, with D perhaps matching TRBD1 (5 bases). Trimming pared 5 bases from V and 0 bases from J, leaving 17 bases between. The CDR3 contains 17 residues. Germline-derived CDR1 and CDR2 are SEHNR and FQNEAQ (reference sequence). The CDR3 is CASSAAVDSYSNQPQHF. For the CDR3, the DNA is TGTGCCAGCAGCGCGGCGGTTGACAGCTATAGCAATCAGCCCCAGCATTTT.

The chain is built from TRBV4-2 and TRBJ2-7; TRBD2 matches 13 bases. From germline, CDR1 is LGHNA and CDR2 YNFKEQ. The V and J ends lost 2 bases and 6 bases, in that order; junction bases with no gene match: 13. This CDR3 comprises 18 residues. The CDR3 region has the DNA TGTGCCAGCAGCCAACTAACTAGCGGGGGGGCCTCGGGAGGCGAGCAGTACTTC. It yields the protein CASSQLTSGGASGGEQYF.

The chain combines TRBV10-3 with TRBJ1-2, with D tentatively TRBD1 (6 bases). The germline gives CDR1 ENHRY, CDR2 SYGVKD. The CDR3 extends over 15 amino acids. Trimming pared 3 bases from V and 8 bases from J, leaving 19 bases between. The CDR3 bases are TGTGCCATCAGTGATAGTGTCCAGGGGTGGGGCGGCTACACCTTC. Translation: CAISDSVQGWGGYTF.

The V gene is TRBV27, the J gene TRBJ2-5; 9 nucleotides match TRBD2. The CDR3 has 21 residues. The germline gives CDR1 MNHEY, CDR2 SMNVEV (reference sequence). V lost 7 bases and J lost 2; bases outside the gene matches: 26. As DNA, the CDR3 is TGTGCCAGCACCCGCACCGGGCCTAGCGGGGACACCTTCCCCCGGCAAGAGACCCAGTACTTC. This gives the protein CASTRTGPSGDTFPRQETQYF.

The V gene is TRBV5-1, the J gene TRBJ2-1, with TRBD2 matching 14 bases. The CDR3 is 15 residues long. V was pared by 5 bases and J by 7 bases, with 5 bases of the junction left unmatched. Germline CDR1 SGHRS, CDR2 YFSETQ. In DNA form, the CDR3 reads TGCGCCAGCAGATCCGGGACTAGCGGGGGTAATGAGCAGTTCTTC. Protein product: CASRSGTSGGNEQFF.

This clone was detected only once. This chain connects TRBV28 to TRBJ1-2, with D uncertain. CDR1 is MDHEN, CDR2 SYDVKM, per germline. V was clipped by 6 bases and J by 4 bases, with 9 bases between them. This CDR3 comprises 12 residues. The CDR3 coding sequence is TGTGCCAGCAGCTCGGAGGCCTATGGCTACACCTTC. Residues: CASSSEAYGYTF.

V and J are TRBV12-5 and TRBJ1-2, with a weak D call TRBD1 (6 bases). The germline CDR1 and CDR2 sequences are LGHNT and FRNRAP. V lost 6 bases, J lost 8 bases, and 25 bases lay in between. This CDR3 region has 16 residues. DNA of the CDR3: TGTGCTAGTGGACAAGGGGGGGGAACAGGTTGGCACGGCTACACCTTC. Its protein product is CASGQGGGTGWHGYTF.

CDR3 region: CASSGTGIYGYTF. The CDR3 nucleotides are TGTGCCAGCAGTGGGACAGGGATCTATGGCTACACCTTC. The rearrangement uses TRBV25-1 and TRBJ1-2, with 8 bases lining up with TRBD1. The ends lost 4 bases at V and 4 bases at J; junction bases unmatched: 2. This CDR3 has 13 residues. CDR1 and CDR2 (germline): MGHDK, SYGVNS.

V and J are TRBV6-1 and TRBJ1-2, with D maybe TRBD1 (5 bases). The V gene lost 5 bases and the J gene lost 7 bases, with 17 bases spanning the gap. Germline V lookup: CDR1 MNHNS, CDR2 SASEGT. CDR3 length: 14 residues. The CDR3 is CASSPKPGVSGYTF. The CDR3 DNA follows: TGTGCCAGCAGTCCCAAGCCGGGGGTGAGTGGCTACACCTTC.

This clone is a singleton in its sample. The rearrangement links TRBV2 to TRBJ2-7, with 7 bases aligning to TRBD1. V gave up 3 bases and J gave up 1 base; unmatched junction bases: 6. Germline V CDR1 and CDR2: SNHLY, FYNNEI. The CDR3 consists of 15 residues. Here the CDR3 DNA reads TGTGCCAGCAGTGAGGAACGGGACAGTTCCTACGAGCAGTACTTC. Translation: CASSEERDSSYEQYF. Full variable domain (outside the CDR3, taken from reference TRBV2 and TRBJ2-7): EPEVTQTPSHQVTQMGQEVILRCVPISNHLYFYWYRQILGQKVEFLVSFYNNEISEKSEIFDDQFSVERPDGSNFTLKIRSTKLEDSAMYFCASSEERDSSYEQYFGPGTRLTVT.